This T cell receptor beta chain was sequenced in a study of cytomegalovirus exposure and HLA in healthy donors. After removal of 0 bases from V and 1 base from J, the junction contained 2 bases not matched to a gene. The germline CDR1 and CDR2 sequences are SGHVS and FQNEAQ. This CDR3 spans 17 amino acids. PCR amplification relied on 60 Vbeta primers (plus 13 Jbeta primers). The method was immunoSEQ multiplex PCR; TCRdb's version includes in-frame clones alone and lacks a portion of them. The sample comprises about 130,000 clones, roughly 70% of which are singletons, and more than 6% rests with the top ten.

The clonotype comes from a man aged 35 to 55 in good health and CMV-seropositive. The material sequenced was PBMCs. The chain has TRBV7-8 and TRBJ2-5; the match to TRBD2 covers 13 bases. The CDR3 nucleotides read TGTGCCAGCAGCTTAGCCCGGACTAGCGGGGGCCAAGAGACCCAGTACTTC. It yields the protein CASSLARTSGGQETQYF.